This T cell receptor (beta chain) was observed in a study of beta chain features in type 1 diabetes. About the research overall: Patients did not differ from healthy donors in age, gender or cell yield. The number of sorted cells examined across all samples was roughly 100,000,000.

One heparinised blood draw averaging about 116 mL was given by each donor. Purity exceeded 95% in all sorted populations. This clone was detected a few times. TCRB transcripts that were expressed got sequenced, as all of the isolated RNA had been reverse transcribed. TCRdb's copy holds only in-frame clones and misses some; the assay was immunoSEQ multiplex PCR. The repertoire consists of about 360,000 clones, with roughly an eighth occurring once and the leading ten covering less than 0.02%. CDR1 and CDR2 from the germline V gene are MNHNY and SVGAGI (reference sequence). The CDR3 contains 15 residues. J lost 1 base, V lost 6 bases, and 6 bases had no gene match.

V and J are TRBV6-6 and TRBJ2-7; 10 bases fit TRBD2. Sequenced input: naive CD4+ T cells from blood. The receptor's source is a man between 18 and 29 years old in good health. The CDR3 bases are TGTGCCAGCAGCCCAAGCGGGAGGGGGTCCTACGAGCAGTACTTC. Protein: CASSPSGRGSYEQYF.